The 21 T cell receptor beta chains given below trace back to one sample, sequenced in a study of shared T cell receptors in the human thymus. Profiling relied on immunoSEQ multiplex PCR, and the TCRdb table lists in-frame clones only, not all of them. In the table there are about 400,000 clones, around 95% of which are singletons. Sequenced material: thymocytes. The receptors stem from a human donor.

The V gene is TRBV4-1, the J gene TRBJ1-5; D is unclear. Trimming removed 3 bases from V and 0 bases from J, with 6 bases in between. This CDR3 spans 14 amino acids. Per germline, CDR1 MGHRA and CDR2 YSYEKL. The CDR3 is CASSHRYSNQPQHF. The DNA of the CDR3 is TGCGCCAGCAGCCATCGATATAGCAATCAGCCCCAGCATTTT.

J is TRBJ2-1 and V is TRBV7-3, with 14 bases matching TRBD2. The ends lost 5 bases at V and 7 bases at J; junction bases unmatched: 25. The CDR3 spans 22 residues. CDR1 is SGHTA and CDR2 is FQGTGA in the germline V gene. The CDR3: CASSPYWDPGTSGREGGNEQFF. CDR3 in DNA: TGTGCCAGCAGCCCCTACTGGGACCCCGGGACTAGCGGGAGAGAGGGAGGGAATGAGCAGTTCTTC.

This chain connects TRBV19 to TRBJ1-1, with a tentative D call TRBD1 (5 bases). This CDR3 region has 13 residues. Trimming removed 8 bases from V and 4 bases from J, with 14 bases in between. The germline gives CDR1 LNHDA, CDR2 SQIVND (reference sequence). The CDR3 loop reads CASSQGIGTEAFF. CDR3 DNA: TGTGCCAGTTCTCAGGGTATTGGCACTGAAGCTTTCTTT.

This clone was observed a single time. The chain couples TRBV7-2 to TRBJ2-7; possibly TRBD1 for D (5 bases). The CDR3 spans 13 residues. Per germline, CDR1 SGHTA and CDR2 FQGNSA. V was shortened by 3 bases and J by 6 bases, with 12 bases between the two germline ends. This CDR3 is CASSLGPGGEQYF. DNA for the CDR3: TGTGCCAGCAGCTTGGGGCCGGGCGGCGAGCAGTACTTC.

This chain joins TRBV28 and TRBJ1-1; unclear D gene. The CDR3 length is 12 residues. Germline V gene lookup returns CDR1 MDHEN and CDR2 SYDVKM. Trimming took off 3 bases at V and 5 bases at J, with 7 bases between the two ends. CDR3 in amino acids: CASSLAQTEAFF. For the CDR3, the DNA is TGTGCCAGCAGTTTGGCCCAAACTGAAGCTTTCTTT.

V is TRBV28 and J is TRBJ2-1; the match to TRBD2 covers 9 bases. CDR3 size: 17 residues. The V and J ends lost 5 bases and 9 bases, in that order; junction bases with no gene match: 17. CDR1 and CDR2 (germline): MDHEN, SYDVKM. The CDR3 reads CASSAPVRTSDYVEQFF. CDR3 in DNA: TGTGCCAGCAGTGCACCAGTTAGGACTAGCGATTACGTTGAGCAGTTCTTC.

The chain joins TRBV28 to TRBJ2-3, with D possibly matching TRBD2 (6 bases). Germline V lookup: CDR1 MDHEN, CDR2 SYDVKM. Trimming stripped 4 bases from V and 4 bases from J, with 12 bases between. This CDR3 comprises 14 residues. The CDR3 loop is CASSSGTASDTQYF. The CDR3 DNA follows: TGTGCCAGCAGTTCCGGGACTGCTTCAGATACGCAGTATTTT.

Comment on this clone: Other DNA sequences within the sample encode an identical CDR3. V and J are TRBV2 and TRBJ2-1; D is unresolved. The CDR3 runs to 12 residues. V was pared by 0 bases and J by 4 bases, with 1 base between. Germline V gene sequence: CDR1 SNHLY, CDR2 FYNNEI. CDR3 DNA sequence: TGTGCCAGCAGTGAAGCATACAATGAGCAGTTCTTC. Protein sequence: CASSEAYNEQFF. Using reference TRBV2 and TRBJ2-1 for the parts outside the CDR3, the full variable domain is EPEVTQTPSHQVTQMGQEVILRCVPISNHLYFYWYRQILGQKVEFLVSFYNNEISEKSEIFDDQFSVERPDGSNFTLKIRSTKLEDSAMYFCASSEAYNEQFFGPGTRLTVL.

This clone was seen a few times. This chain links TRBV6-1 with TRBJ1-3; D remains unclear. CDR3 length equals 16 residues. Trimming took off 3 bases at V and 0 bases at J, with 12 bases between the two ends. The germline V gene has CDR1 MNHNS and CDR2 SASEGT. CDR3 loop: CASSDVTSCSGNTIYF. The CDR3 DNA sequence: TGTGCCAGCAGTGACGTCACCTCCTGCTCTGGAAACACCATATATTTT.

The sample holds one count of this clone. The chain couples TRBV20-1 to TRBJ1-2; unclear D gene. The CDR3 totals 10 residues. The ends were cut back, 6 bases at V and 8 bases at J, with 10 bases in the middle. Germline CDR1 is DFQATT and CDR2 is SNEGSKA (reference sequence). CDR3 region: CSAWPMGYTF. DNA of the CDR3: TGCAGTGCGTGGCCGATGGGCTACACCTTC.

The rearrangement uses TRBV23-1 and TRBJ2-5; 9 bases are a match to TRBD1. TRBV23-1 is noted as an ORF with a role that remains uncertain. The CDR3 consists of 19 residues. V trimming: 0 bases; J trimming: 3 bases; junction bases outside the gene matches: 14. In DNA, the CDR3 is TGCGCCAGCAGTCAATCTCAACAGGGGGCCGGTGAACCGGAAGAGACCCAGTACTTC. It encodes CASSQSQQGAGEPEETQYF.

The chain links TRBV4-1 to TRBJ2-7; D is possibly TRBD2 (5 bases). Trimming stripped 4 bases from V and 9 bases from J, with 10 bases between. The CDR3 is 11 residues long. CDR1 and CDR2 from the germline V gene are MGHRA and YSYEKL. CDR3 nucleotides: TGCGCCAGCAGCCCTGGTGAGGGGCAGTACTTC. The encoded protein is CASSPGEGQYF.

The V and J genes are TRBV2 and TRBJ2-3; a weak D match, TRBD2 (6 bases). This CDR3 contains 15 residues. Germline CDR1 and CDR2: SNHLY and FYNNEI. Trimming cost V 2 bases and J 5 bases, with 14 bases left between them. DNA for the CDR3: TGTGCCAGCAGTGAAAGGCTAGCGAGACGAGATACGCAGTATTTT. As protein: CASSERLARRDTQYF.

The rearrangement uses TRBV5-8 and TRBJ2-1; 13 bases map to TRBD2. CDR3 size: 16 residues. CDR1 is SGHTS and CDR2 is YDEGEE in the germline V gene. The J segment lost 10 bases and the V segment lost 2 bases, leaving 9 bases of the junction unmatched. CDR3 region: CASSLSGTSGIEEQFF. Here the CDR3 DNA reads TGTGCCAGCAGCTTATCCGGGACTAGCGGGATAGAGGAGCAGTTCTTC.

The chain is built from TRBV6-4 and TRBJ1-2; 7 bases agree with TRBD1. The CDR3 length is 14 residues. Germline lookup yields CDR1 MRHNA and CDR2 SNTAGT. Trimming removed 2 bases from V and 2 bases from J; junction bases left unmatched: 2. CDR3 amino acids: CASSDGTENYGYTF. CDR3 DNA: TGTGCCAGCAGTGACGGGACAGAGAACTATGGCTACACCTTC.

This clone was observed once. The chain combines TRBV19 with TRBJ1-5, with D possibly matching TRBD1 (5 bases). V lost 6 bases, J lost 3 bases, and 15 bases lay in between. Per germline, CDR1 LNHDA and CDR2 SQIVND (reference sequence). The CDR3 is 15 residues long. In DNA, the CDR3 is TGTGCCAGTAGGGGGGACTTGGGGTACAATCAGCCCCAGCATTTT. This codes for CASRGDLGYNQPQHF. Supplemented by reference TRBV19 and TRBJ1-5, the full variable domain reads DGGITQSPKYLFRKEGQNVTLSCEQNLNHDAMYWYRQDPGQGLRLIYYSQIVNDFQKGDIAEGYSVSREKKESFPLTVTSAQKNPTAFYLCASRGDLGYNQPQHFGDGTRLSIL.

The J gene is TRBJ1-2, the V gene TRBV25-1; weak D call: TRBD1 (6 bases). There are 16 residues in the CDR3. Per germline, CDR1 MGHDK and CDR2 SYGVNS. V lost 0 bases to trimming and J lost 6 bases, with 17 bases between them. CDR3 amino acids: CASSEYPLPGDHGYTF. The CDR3, as DNA: TGTGCCAGCAGTGAATATCCCCTTCCAGGGGACCATGGCTACACCTTC.

V is TRBV29-1 and J is TRBJ2-1; 8 positions agree with TRBD1. Germline assignment: CDR1 SQVTM and CDR2 ANQGSEA. This CDR3 region has 14 residues. V was clipped by 4 bases and J by 4 bases; unmatched bases: 6. The CDR3 spells CSVATGQEYNEQFF. CDR3 nucleotides: TGCAGCGTTGCCACGGGACAGGAATACAATGAGCAGTTCTTC.

The chain carries TRBV4-3 and TRBJ1-5, with a tentative D call TRBD1 (5 bases). Germline CDR1 is LGHNA and CDR2 is YSLEER. Trimming pared 1 base from V and 6 bases from J, leaving 13 bases between. The CDR3 loop spans 15 amino acids. The CDR3 sequence is CASSQGPGAPQPQHF. CDR3 DNA: TGCGCCAGCAGCCAAGGCCCCGGGGCTCCTCAGCCCCAGCATTTT.

The CDR3 region has the DNA TGTGCCAGCAGTTTATGCCCCTCAGCATTTTGGGGGGCGAGGGAAGAGACCCAGTACTTC. This sequence encodes CASSLCPSAFWGAREETQYF. This chain joins TRBV28 and TRBJ2-5, with D possibly called TRBD1 or TRBD2 (6 bases each). V lost 0 bases, J lost 3 bases, and 26 bases lay in between. Germline V gene lookup returns CDR1 MDHEN and CDR2 SYDVKM. This CDR3 comprises 20 residues.

This rearrangement joins TRBV28 to TRBJ1-3; D possibly corresponds to TRBD1 (6 bases). Germline CDR1 reads MDHEN; CDR2 reads SYDVKM. This CDR3 contains 16 residues. V lost 6 bases and J lost 4, with 19 bases in between. CDR3 in amino acids: CASSPTTGVGGNTIYF. The CDR3 DNA reads TGTGCCAGCAGCCCTACGACAGGAGTGGGAGGAAACACCATATATTTT.